This T cell receptor beta chain was captured by sequencing in a study of cytomegalovirus exposure and HLA in healthy donors. Vbeta (60) and Jbeta (13) primers were used in the PCR. Only in-frame clones appear in the TCRdb table, and some are missing; sequencing was by immunoSEQ multiplex PCR. The sample comprises about 99,000 clones, around 61% of which are singletons, and more than 3% rests with the top ten. The V and J ends lost 0 bases and 7 bases respectively, with 19 bases between them. The CDR3 totals 17 residues. Germline-derived CDR1 and CDR2 are SGDLS and YYNGEE. Source material: PBMCs. This TCR came from a woman between 45 and 60 years old in good health and CMV-seronegative. This chain uses TRBV9 with TRBJ1-4; D gene uncertain. The CDR3 region is CASSVATGTVKGEKLFF. The CDR3 DNA follows: TGTGCCAGCAGCGTAGCTACGGGAACGGTAAAGGGTGAAAAACTGTTTTTT. The variable domain in full, with the rest retrieved from reference TRBV9 and TRBJ1-4, is DSGVTQTPKHLITATGQRVTLRCSPRSGDLSVYWYQQSLDQGLQFLIQYYNGEERAKGNILERFSAQQFPDLHSELNLSSLELGDSALYFCASSVATGTVKGEKLFFGSGTQLSVL.